This T cell receptor (beta chain) was recorded in a study of T cells in Graves' hyperthyroidism and ophthalmopathy. Amplified TCR beta CDR3 regions derived from RNA transcripts. RT-PCR in the first round (using the HTBI primer set) targeted the TCR CDR3. Each CDR3 protein is one row after TCRdb ran MiXCR on the multiplex PCR reads. The sample includes about 550,000 distinct CDR3 sequences, roughly 20% seen only once; the top ten take more than 25%. The CDR3 has 15 residues. Trimming cost V 3 bases and J 0 bases, with 12 bases left between them. The germline gives CDR1 MNHNS, CDR2 SASEGT. Study-level points and caveats: The model identified upcoming ophthalmopathy a median approximately 6.4 months ahead of onset.

Worth noting for this clonotype: Its antigen is unidentified. Being one base from a much bigger clone, this may be a read error.

This sequence joins TRBV6-1 and TRBJ2-7, with D possibly being TRBD2 (6 bases). Sequencing was carried out using blood. This sequence was found in a man aged 18-30 years with Graves' hyperthyroidism. Here the CDR3 reads CASSELAVNSYEQYF. CDR3 coding DNA: TGTGCCAGCAGTGAGTTAGCGGTGAACTCCTACGAGCAGTACTTC.